Each of the 21 T cell receptor beta chains below was sequenced from the same sample in a study of shared clonotypes between healthy human individuals. TCRdb's table, derived via immunoSEQ multiplex PCR, lists solely in-frame clones and lacks some. The table shows 2 million to 2.5 million clones, with around 95% occurring only once. The sequencing input was naive CD4+ T cells sorted from blood. Stated subset: CD45RA+ positively selected. Receptors originate from a man between 18 and 35 years old in good health.

This chain connects TRBV18 to TRBJ2-7; maybe TRBD1 (5 bases). V lost 3 bases and J lost 3, with 21 bases in between. This CDR3 is built from 17 residues. CDR1 and CDR2 (germline): KGHSH, LQKENI. The CDR3: CASSPPSALTRGYEQYF. CDR3 DNA: TGTGCCAGCTCACCGCCCTCGGCCCTCACAAGGGGCTACGAGCAGTACTTC.

The chain carries TRBV7-8 and TRBJ1-5; D possibly corresponds to TRBD1 (5 bases). From germline, CDR1 is SGHVS and CDR2 FQNEAQ. With 4 bases removed from V and 3 bases from J, the gap between germline ends came to 10 bases. This CDR3 region has 14 residues. The CDR3 region has the DNA TGTGCCAGCAGCTCCGACAGTACCAATCAGCCCCAGCATTTT. Protein product: CASSSDSTNQPQHF.

This chain uses TRBV10-2 with TRBJ1-6, with D uncertain. V was trimmed by 10 bases and J by 8 bases, leaving 15 bases between them. From germline, CDR1 is WSHSY and CDR2 SAAADI. This CDR3 spans 13 amino acids. As DNA, the CDR3 is TGCGCCACTCGCGAGGGAGACCATTCACCCCTCCACTTT. Translated: CATREGDHSPLHF.

The genes are TRBV5-6 and TRBJ2-3; TRBD2 agrees at 9 bases. V was clipped by 3 bases and J by 5 bases; unmatched bases: 10. Germline assignment: CDR1 SGHDT and CDR2 YYEEEE. The CDR3 is made up of 16 amino acids. As DNA, the CDR3 is TGTGCCAGCAGCTACAGGAATAGCGGGGGATTAGATACGCAGTATTTT. Its translation is CASSYRNSGGLDTQYF.

Turning to this clone: The same CDR3 can be traced to other DNA sequences in this sample. The J gene is TRBJ1-1, the V gene TRBV5-1; D remains unclear. The V end lost 0 bases, the J end lost 1 base, and 7 bases lay between the germline ends. CDR1 SGHRS and CDR2 YFSETQ come from the germline V gene. This CDR3 spans 14 amino acids. CDR3 protein: CASSLVPGNTEAFF. CDR3 in DNA: TGCGCCAGCAGCTTGGTGCCAGGGAACACTGAAGCTTTCTTT.

The chain has TRBV29-1 and TRBJ1-1; the D is unclear. Germline assignment: CDR1 SQVTM and CDR2 ANQGSEA. The CDR3 sequence is 13 residues long. V was pared by 7 bases and J by 4 bases, with 16 bases between. CDR3: CSACRSAGTEAFF. In DNA, the CDR3 is TGCAGCGCTTGTCGGTCCGCGGGCACTGAAGCTTTCTTT. Using reference TRBV29-1 and TRBJ1-1 for the parts outside the CDR3, the full variable domain is SAVISQKPSRDICQRGTSLTIQCQVDSQVTMMFWYRQQPGQSLTLIATANQGSEATYESGFVIDKFPISRPNLTFSTLTVSNMSPEDSSIYLCSACRSAGTEAFFGQGTRLTVV.

The chain recombines TRBV11-3 with TRBJ2-6; 14 bases are shared with TRBD2. The CDR3 consists of 18 residues. With V trimmed by 3 bases and J by 1 base, 2 bases remained unmatched. CDR1 and CDR2 from the germline V gene are SGHNT and YENEEA. CDR3 loop: CASSLGLAGESGANVLTF. The CDR3 DNA reads as TGTGCCAGCAGCTTGGGACTAGCGGGAGAGTCTGGGGCCAACGTCCTGACTTTC.

The chain has TRBV7-2 and TRBJ2-7, with D perhaps assigned TRBD1 or TRBD2 (5 bases each). The CDR3 consists of 16 residues. Germline-derived CDR1 and CDR2 are SGHTA and FQGNSA. V lost 5 bases to trimming and J lost 2 bases, with 19 bases between them. The CDR3 DNA sequence: TGTGCCAGCAGCCCACGCCCCCGGGACCTCCCCTACGAGCAGTACTTC. Encoded protein: CASSPRPRDLPYEQYF.

The genes are TRBV25-1 and TRBJ2-7; D is perhaps TRBD1 (6 bases). The V end was cut by 6 bases, the J end by 1 base, with 10 bases between. Germline assignment: CDR1 MGHDK and CDR2 SYGVNS. This CDR3 has 13 amino acids. The CDR3: CASSGDNSYEQYF. The CDR3 coding sequence is TGTGCCAGCAGCGGGGACAATTCCTACGAGCAGTACTTC.

This chain links TRBV28 with TRBJ1-3; tentative D call: TRBD1 (6 bases). CDR1 and CDR2 from the germline V gene are MDHEN and SYDVKM. The CDR3 covers 12 residues. In DNA form, the CDR3 reads TGTGCAGGGGGGGGCGCGGGAAACACCATATATTTT. It is translated as CAGGGAGNTIYF.

In regard to this clone: One end of the junction is discordant with germline, which a read error may explain. The chain combines TRBV11-2 with TRBJ2-7; perhaps TRBD1 as D (5 bases). The CDR3 runs 14 residues. Germline CDR1 SGHAT, CDR2 FQNNGV. CDR3 amino acids: CASSIDRLSYEQYF. The CDR3 bases are TGTGCCAGCAGCATAGACAGACTTAGCTACGAGCAGTACTTC.

In DNA form, the CDR3 reads TGCGCCAGCAGCCAAGGTCAGAGCGGGATCTCCTACAATGAGCAGTTCTTC. Translating it yields CASSQGQSGISYNEQFF. The V gene is TRBV4-1, the J gene TRBJ2-1, with 7 bases aligning to TRBD2. V lost 1 base, J lost 0 bases, and 6 bases stayed unmatched. Per the germline V gene, CDR1 is MGHRA and CDR2 is YSYEKL. CDR3 size: 17 residues.

The CDR3 sequence: CATSSPGRLSGANVLTF. The CDR3 DNA reads TGTGCCACCAGCAGCCCGGGACGCCTCTCTGGGGCCAACGTCCTGACTTTC. The gene calls are TRBV15 and TRBJ2-6; D possibly uses TRBD1 or TRBD2 (5 bases each). This CDR3 contains 17 residues. V was trimmed by 3 bases and J by 0 bases, leaving 12 bases between them. Germline lookup yields CDR1 LNHNV and CDR2 YYDKDF (reference sequence). Filled out from reference TRBV15 and TRBJ2-6, the complete variable domain reads DAMVIQNPRYQVTQFGKPVTLSCSQTLNHNVMYWYQQKSSQAPKLLFHYYDKDFNNEADTPDNFQSRRPNTSFCFLDIRSPGLGDTAMYLCATSSPGRLSGANVLTFGAGSRLTVL.

This sequence joins TRBV5-6 and TRBJ2-7; TRBD1 agrees at 8 bases. Germline assignment: CDR1 SGHDT and CDR2 YYEEEE. The CDR3 runs 15 residues. After removal of 5 bases from V and 1 base from J, the junction contained 8 bases not matched to a gene. CDR3 bases: TGTGCCAGCAGGCACAGTTGGACAGGGTCCTACGAGCAGTACTTC. Its protein is CASRHSWTGSYEQYF.

This rearrangement joins TRBV30 to TRBJ1-2; a possible D gene is TRBD1 (6 bases). The CDR3 totals 13 residues. Trimming removed 1 base from V and 3 bases from J, with 9 bases in between. Germline CDR1 GTSNPN, CDR2 SVGIG (reference sequence). CDR3 nucleotide sequence: TGTGCCTGGAGTGGACAGGAACACTATGGCTACACCTTC. Amino acid sequence: CAWSGQEHYGYTF.

The V call is TRBV5-1, the J call TRBJ2-7; 8 bases match TRBD2. Trimming removed 7 bases from V and 3 bases from J; junction bases left unmatched: 6. The CDR3 totals 13 residues. Germline V gene data show CDR1 as SGHRS and CDR2 as YFSETQ. Written as DNA, the CDR3 is TGCGCCAGCGCACTAGCGGAGGGCTACGAGCAGTACTTC. Amino acid sequence: CASALAEGYEQYF. Filled out from reference TRBV5-1 and TRBJ2-7, the complete variable domain reads KAGVTQTPRYLIKTRGQQVTLSCSPISGHRSVSWYQQTPGQGLQFLFEYFSETQRNKGNFPGRFSGRQFSNSRSEMNVSTLELGDSALYLCASALAEGYEQYFGPGTRLTVT.

A word on this clone: The sample contains more than one DNA sequence encoding this CDR3. This chain links TRBV19 with TRBJ2-5, with no clear D. Deletions cut 9 bases from V and 5 bases from J, with 13 bases between. The CDR3 extends over 12 amino acids. CDR1 is LNHDA and CDR2 is SQIVND in the germline V gene (reference sequence). The CDR3, as DNA: TGTGCCAGCTCCGCGCGTGGGGAGACCCAGTACTTC. Its translation is CASSARGETQYF.

The sample holds one count of this clone. The chain joins TRBV19 to TRBJ1-2; TRBD1 matches 9 bases. V was pared by 6 bases and J by 6 bases, with 11 bases of the junction left unmatched. There are 15 residues in the CDR3. Germline assignment: CDR1 LNHDA and CDR2 SQIVND (reference sequence). The CDR3 protein is CASSRSGTGNDGYTF. In nucleotides, the CDR3 is TGTGCCAGTAGCCGAAGCGGGACAGGGAACGATGGCTACACCTTC. Full variable domain (missing parts from reference TRBV19 and TRBJ1-2): DGGITQSPKYLFRKEGQNVTLSCEQNLNHDAMYWYRQDPGQGLRLIYYSQIVNDFQKGDIAEGYSVSREKKESFPLTVTSAQKNPTAFYLCASSRSGTGNDGYTFGSGTRLTVV.

The chain carries TRBV5-4 and TRBJ2-2; D may be TRBD2 (6 bases). This CDR3 spans 16 amino acids. V was shortened by 3 bases and J by 5 bases, with 17 bases between the two germline ends. Germline V gene lookup returns CDR1 SGHNT and CDR2 YYREEE (reference sequence). The CDR3 is CASSSGSAGRTGELFF. CDR3 nucleotides: TGTGCCAGCAGCTCCGGGTCGGCAGGGAGGACCGGGGAGCTGTTTTTT.

This sequence joins TRBV29-1 and TRBJ2-3; D not certain. CDR3 size: 13 residues. Germline lookup yields CDR1 SQVTM and CDR2 ANQGSEA. Trimming stripped 4 bases from V and 1 base from J, with 9 bases between. Written as DNA, the CDR3 is TGCAGCGTTGCTAGTACTCGCACAGATACGCAGTATTTT. Its translation: CSVASTRTDTQYF.

The CDR3 loop reads CASRVDKAEKLFF. For the CDR3, the DNA is TGTGCCAGCAGGGTGGACAAAGCTGAAAAACTGTTTTTT. The rearrangement uses TRBV6-4 and TRBJ1-4, with D maybe TRBD1 (5 bases). Trimming shortened V by 6 bases and J by 7 bases, and 12 bases separated the two germline ends. The germline V gene has CDR1 MRHNA and CDR2 SNTAGT. There are 13 residues in the CDR3.